The 28 T cell receptor beta chains in this list originate from one sample, sequenced in a study of cytomegalovirus exposure and HLA in healthy donors. Researchers ran the PCR with 60 Vbeta and 13 Jbeta primers. Libraries were prepared by immunoSEQ multiplex PCR; TCRdb keeps only in-frame clonotypes and omits some of them. The sample consists of some 140,000 clones, around 80% of them appearing once. Sample: PBMCs. These receptors were obtained from a woman between 45 and 65 years old in good health and CMV-seropositive.

The rearrangement joins TRBV29-1 to TRBJ2-3; D gene uncertain. Germline V lookup: CDR1 SQVTM, CDR2 ANQGSEA. Trimming removed 6 bases at V and 0 bases at J, with 13 bases between. The CDR3 length is 14 residues. CDR3 DNA sequence: TGCAGCGTGACTCGCGCGTCTAGCACAGATACGCAGTATTTT. It codes for CSVTRASSTDTQYF.

This clone is a singleton in its sample. The rearrangement links TRBV29-1 to TRBJ1-2; TRBD1 matches at 7 bases. The CDR3 runs 13 residues. V gave up 6 bases and J gave up 2 bases; unmatched junction bases: 6. CDR1 SQVTM and CDR2 ANQGSEA come from the germline V gene. CDR3 bases: TGCAGCGTCGAGGGACAGAGGAACTATGGCTACACCTTC. Its protein product is CSVEGQRNYGYTF.

The chain links TRBV9 to TRBJ2-3; 9 nucleotides match TRBD2. Germline CDR1 SGDLS, CDR2 YYNGEE. J was trimmed by 1 base and V by 0 bases; bases with no gene match: 12. The CDR3 spans 19 residues. CDR3 DNA sequence: TGTGCCAGCAGCGTAGGAGTTCGGGCGGGGGGGCTGGGCACAGATACGCAGTATTTT. This gives the protein CASSVGVRAGGLGTDTQYF. The whole variable domain, filled in from reference TRBV9 and TRBJ2-3, reads DSGVTQTPKHLITATGQRVTLRCSPRSGDLSVYWYQQSLDQGLQFLIQYYNGEERAKGNILERFSAQQFPDLHSELNLSSLELGDSALYFCASSVGVRAGGLGTDTQYFGPGTRLTVL.

The J gene is TRBJ1-2, the V gene TRBV27, with 11 bases lining up with TRBD1. CDR1 and CDR2 from the germline V gene are MNHEY and SMNVEV (reference sequence). There are 15 residues in the CDR3. V shed 3 bases and J 7 bases; nucleotides not matched to a gene: 7. As DNA, the CDR3 is TGTGCCAGCAGTTTCAACGGACAGGGGGCGCTTGGCTACACCTTC. It encodes CASSFNGQGALGYTF.

This clone was counted once. The chain combines TRBV29-1 with TRBJ2-1; 10 bases are shared with TRBD1. V shed 4 bases, J shed 7 bases, and the junction held 4 bases outside the gene matches. Looked up from germline, CDR1 is SQVTM and CDR2 is ANQGSEA. The CDR3 runs 13 residues. CDR3 amino acids: CSVGGQGGNEQFF. For the CDR3, the DNA is TGCAGCGTTGGTGGACAGGGGGGTAATGAGCAGTTCTTC.

This clone has only a few counts. This chain links TRBV25-1 with TRBJ2-2, with a possible D match to TRBD2 (6 bases). CDR1 MGHDK and CDR2 SYGVNS come from the germline V gene. This CDR3 is 17 amino acids long. Trimming shortened V by 4 bases and J by 0 bases, and 15 bases separated the two germline ends. The CDR3 loop is CASSVAGRIANTGELFF. The CDR3 DNA is TGTGCCAGCAGTGTCGCGGGACGGATCGCGAACACCGGGGAGCTGTTTTTT.

The chain combines TRBV6-6 with TRBJ1-6; D not resolved. Germline assignment: CDR1 MNHNY and CDR2 SVGAGI (reference sequence). V was shortened by 11 bases and J by 0 bases, with 11 bases between the two germline ends. The CDR3 is made up of 14 amino acids. The chain's CDR3 is CAAREGSYNSPLHF. The DNA of the CDR3 is TGTGCCGCCAGAGAGGGCTCCTATAATTCACCCCTCCACTTT.

The chain's CDR3 is CASSFLGGALGNQPQHF. The CDR3 DNA sequence: TGTGCCAGCAGTTTTCTCGGGGGTGCATTGGGCAATCAGCCCCAGCATTTT. This chain links TRBV27 with TRBJ1-5; weak D call: TRBD1 (5 bases). Germline-derived CDR1 and CDR2 are MNHEY and SMNVEV (reference sequence). The CDR3 totals 17 residues. V lost 3 bases and J 2 bases, leaving 17 bases between the germline ends.

The chain employs TRBV28 and TRBJ2-6; D is uncertain. CDR1 and CDR2 (germline): MDHEN, SYDVKM. The V end was cut by 4 bases, the J end by 0 bases, with 4 bases between. CDR3 length equals 14 residues. The CDR3 nucleotides read TGTGCCAGCAGTTCCCTCTCTGGGGCCAACGTCCTGACTTTC. It translates to CASSSLSGANVLTF. The complete variable domain, with remaining parts taken from reference TRBV28 and TRBJ2-6, reads DVKVTQSSRYLVKRTGEKVFLECVQDMDHENMFWYRQDPGLGLRLIYFSYDVKMKEKGDIPEGYSVSREKKERFSLILESASTNQTSMYLCASSSLSGANVLTFGAGSRLTVL.

The V gene is TRBV28, the J gene TRBJ1-6; D gene ambiguous. V was shortened by 7 bases and J by 7 bases, with 14 bases between the two germline ends. CDR1 is MDHEN, CDR2 SYDVKM, per germline. The CDR3 totals 14 residues. The CDR3: CASKNPGSNSPLHF. Here the CDR3 DNA reads TGTGCCAGCAAAAACCCGGGATCCAATTCACCCCTCCACTTT.

The J gene is TRBJ1-4, the V gene TRBV13, with D unclear. CDR1 is PRHDT, CDR2 FYEKMQ, per germline (reference sequence). This CDR3 contains 14 residues. V dropped 2 bases and J dropped 0 bases, with 4 bases sitting between them. The CDR3: CASSLLATNEKLFF. The CDR3 DNA reads as TGTGCCAGCAGCTTATTAGCAACTAATGAAAAACTGTTTTTT. Variable domain in full (rest from reference TRBV13 and TRBJ1-4): AAGVIQSPRHLIKEKRETATLKCYPIPRHDTVYWYQQGPGQDPQFLISFYEKMQSDKGSIPDRFSAQQFSDYHSELNMSSLELGDSALYFCASSLLATNEKLFFGSGTQLSVL.

The chain joins TRBV6-5 to TRBJ1-2, with a tentative D call TRBD1 (6 bases). Germline CDR1 reads MNHEY; CDR2 reads SVGAGI. The CDR3 extends over 13 amino acids. The V and J ends lost 6 bases and 3 bases respectively, with 11 bases between them. The CDR3 nucleotides read TGTGCCAGCAGGTGGACAGCGGACTATGGCTACACCTTC. The encoded protein is CASRWTADYGYTF.

The rearrangement links TRBV7-9 to TRBJ2-1; 9 positions match TRBD1. Germline CDR1 SEHNR, CDR2 FQNEAQ (reference sequence). The ends lost 2 bases at V and 7 bases at J; junction bases unmatched: 6. The CDR3 is 15 amino acids. As DNA, the CDR3 is TGTGCCAGCAGCTTAAAGGGACAGGGTAGAAATGAGCAGTTCTTC. Its protein product is CASSLKGQGRNEQFF.

This chain joins TRBV18 and TRBJ1-2; D is unresolved. Germline V lookup: CDR1 KGHSH, CDR2 LQKENI. There are 11 residues in the CDR3. V lost 3 bases, J lost 6 bases, and 5 bases lay in between. For the CDR3, the DNA is TGTGCCAGCTCACCCTCTGATGGCTACACCTTC. This gives the protein CASSPSDGYTF.

This clone was detected only a few times. This chain links TRBV7-3 with TRBJ2-3, with a tentative D call TRBD1 (6 bases). Germline CDR1 is SGHTA and CDR2 is FQGTGA. The V end lost 4 bases, the J end lost 7 bases, and 12 bases lay between the germline ends. This CDR3 has 13 amino acids. The CDR3 nucleotides read TGTGCCAGCAGCTCGTCACAGGGAAATACGCAGTATTTT. Translation: CASSSSQGNTQYF.

Remarks on this clone: Other DNA sequences in the same sample also yield this CDR3. This chain connects TRBV28 to TRBJ1-6; the D is unclear. The germline V and J ends were trimmed by 6 bases and 3 bases, with 3 bases remaining between them. Germline V gene data show CDR1 as MDHEN and CDR2 as SYDVKM. CDR3 size: 12 residues. The CDR3 sequence: CASSLYNSPLHF. In DNA form, the CDR3 reads TGTGCCAGCAGCCTCTATAATTCACCCCTCCACTTT. Complete variable domain (other parts from reference TRBV28 and TRBJ1-6): DVKVTQSSRYLVKRTGEKVFLECVQDMDHENMFWYRQDPGLGLRLIYFSYDVKMKEKGDIPEGYSVSREKKERFSLILESASTNQTSMYLCASSLYNSPLHFGNGTRLTVT.

CDR3 sequence (DNA): TGTGCCAGCGGACTAGCTTATGAGCAGTTCTTC. Residues: CASGLAYEQFF. This sequence joins TRBV25-1 and TRBJ2-1, with 8 bases lining up with TRBD2. Germline V lookup: CDR1 MGHDK, CDR2 SYGVNS. This CDR3 region has 11 residues. The V segment lost 8 bases and the J segment 8 bases; nucleotides outside the gene matches: 2.

This clone was picked up a small number of times. The rearrangement joins TRBV5-6 to TRBJ1-2; D perhaps matches TRBD1 (5 bases). CDR1 and CDR2 from the germline V gene are SGHDT and YYEEEE. This CDR3 region has 14 residues. V dropped 1 base and J dropped 3 bases, with 10 bases sitting between them. The CDR3 is CASSLLGPDYGYTF. The CDR3 coding sequence is TGTGCCAGCAGCTTGCTGGGGCCGGACTATGGCTACACCTTC.

The gene calls are TRBV9 and TRBJ1-2; D is uncertain. V lost 4 bases, J lost 5 bases, and 18 bases lay in between. Germline-derived CDR1 and CDR2 are SGDLS and YYNGEE. The CDR3 loop spans 15 amino acids. The CDR3 DNA reads as TGTGCCAGCAGCCCGACGGACGGCCCGGGGTATGGCTACACCTTC. It is translated as CASSPTDGPGYGYTF.

The gene calls are TRBV7-2 and TRBJ2-1, with TRBD2 as a possible D gene (5 bases). Germline values: CDR1 SGHTA, CDR2 FQGNSA. The V end was cut by 4 bases, the J end by 7 bases, with 17 bases between. The CDR3 is 15 amino acids. The CDR3 region is CASSSLSFPGNEQFF. DNA of the CDR3: TGTGCCAGCAGCTCACTATCGTTCCCGGGGAATGAGCAGTTCTTC. Drawing the rest from reference TRBV7-2 and TRBJ2-1, the complete variable domain is GAGVSQSPSNKVTEKGKDVELRCDPISGHTALYWYRQSLGQGLEFLIYFQGNSAPDKSGLPSDRFSAERTGGSVSTLTIQRTQQEDSAVYLCASSSLSFPGNEQFFGPGTRLTVL.

The chain joins TRBV7-9 to TRBJ2-1; 12 nucleotides align to TRBD2. From germline, CDR1 is SEHNR and CDR2 FQNEAQ (reference sequence). Trimming took 8 bases from V and 7 from J; bases not matched to a gene: 9. The CDR3 contains 15 residues. This CDR3 reads CASATGTSGQNEQFF. In DNA form, the CDR3 reads TGTGCCAGCGCGACCGGGACTAGCGGGCAAAATGAGCAGTTCTTC.

This chain uses TRBV6-5 with TRBJ2-1, with D possibly TRBD1 on 6 matching bases. V lost 2 bases, J lost 4 bases, and 15 bases lay in between. Germline loops: CDR1 MNHEY, CDR2 SVGAGI. The CDR3 covers 16 residues. The CDR3: CASSYSTGHRYNEQFF. CDR3 nucleotides: TGTGCCAGCAGTTACAGTACGGGACACCGGTACAATGAGCAGTTCTTC.

As concerns this clone: The conserved closing phenylalanine or tryptophan is absent in this CDR3, likely reflecting a read error. The chain uses TRBV5-4 and TRBJ1-1; 7 bases fit TRBD1. In germline, CDR1 is SGHNT, CDR2 YYREEE (reference sequence). Trimming took 4 bases from V and 6 from J; bases not matched to a gene: 3. The CDR3 length is 12 residues. CDR3 sequence (DNA): TGTGCCAGCAGCGTCGGGACAGCTGAAGCTTTCTCT. Translating it yields CASSVGTAEAFS.

The CDR3 here is CASSSPREAFF. The CDR3 DNA is TGTGCCAGCAGTTCCCCCCGGGAAGCTTTCTTT. The V gene is TRBV28, the J gene TRBJ1-1; D is unresolved. The CDR3 runs 11 residues. From germline, CDR1 is MDHEN and CDR2 SYDVKM. The germline V and J ends were trimmed by 4 bases and 8 bases, with 8 bases remaining between them.

The V and J genes are TRBV5-1 and TRBJ2-7; 9 bases are shared with TRBD2. Trimming cost V 5 bases and J 1 base; bases outside gene matches: 13. Germline CDR1 SGHRS, CDR2 YFSETQ. The CDR3 is 17 amino acids. DNA for the CDR3: TGCGCCAGCAGTTGGAGGGGTAGCGGGGGCGGATCCTACGAGCAGTACTTC. Translation: CASSWRGSGGGSYEQYF. Drawing the rest from reference TRBV5-1 and TRBJ2-7, the complete variable domain is KAGVTQTPRYLIKTRGQQVTLSCSPISGHRSVSWYQQTPGQGLQFLFEYFSETQRNKGNFPGRFSGRQFSNSRSEMNVSTLELGDSALYLCASSWRGSGGGSYEQYFGPGTRLTVT.

The chain joins TRBV30 to TRBJ2-7; D gene unclear. V was pared by 5 bases and J by 3 bases, with 14 bases between. This CDR3 is built from 13 residues. Germline CDR1 reads GTSNPN; CDR2 reads SVGIG (reference sequence). This chain's CDR3 is CAWEFGQNYEQYF. The DNA for the CDR3 is TGTGCCTGGGAGTTTGGGCAGAACTACGAGCAGTACTTC.

This chain joins TRBV28 and TRBJ2-5; 8 bases map to TRBD1. CDR1 is MDHEN and CDR2 is SYDVKM in the germline V gene. V was clipped by 6 bases and J by 7 bases; unmatched bases: 19. CDR3 size: 17 residues. The CDR3: CASRGTKSDRDPGTQYF. The CDR3 nucleotides are TGTGCCAGCAGGGGAACAAAGTCGGACAGGGACCCAGGGACCCAGTACTTC.

The CDR3: CASSRGQGGEQFF. CDR3 nucleotides: TGTGCCAGCAGCAGGGGACAGGGTGGCGAGCAGTTCTTC. The V call is TRBV5-6, the J call TRBJ2-1, with 9 bases lining up with TRBD1. The V and J ends lost 4 bases and 10 bases, in that order; junction bases with no gene match: 6. The CDR3 consists of 13 residues. Germline-derived CDR1 and CDR2 are SGHDT and YYEEEE.